What follows are 14 T cell receptor beta chains derived from one specimen sequenced in a study of T cell changes during pregnancy in multiple sclerosis. The table came from immunoSEQ multiplex PCR; TCRdb's copy has only in-frame clones and leaves some out. This repertoire shows tens of thousands of clones, around 90% found once; its top ten account for over 3%. Material: peripheral blood, obtained in the first trimester of pregnancy. These TCRs come from a female donor in good health, enrolled as a control in a pregnancy study.

As DNA, the CDR3 is TGTGCCACGTCCGGTGGAGCGGGCCAAGAGACCCAGTACTTC. Protein sequence: CATSGGAGQETQYF. The V call is TRBV19, the J call TRBJ2-5; TRBD2 is a possible D gene (6 bases). Trimming removed 10 bases from V and 1 base from J, with 16 bases in between. Germline V gives CDR1 LNHDA, CDR2 SQIVND (reference sequence). The CDR3 extends over 14 amino acids.

DNA of the CDR3: TGTGCCAGCAGCGGGGCTCCCGGGCGGGAGACTGGGGCCAACGTCCTGACTTTC. Encoded protein: CASSGAPGRETGANVLTF. The rearrangement uses TRBV6-4 and TRBJ2-6, with 7 bases identical to TRBD2. The V and J ends lost 6 bases and 2 bases, in that order; junction bases with no gene match: 13. Germline V gene sequence: CDR1 MRHNA, CDR2 SNTAGT. The CDR3 extends over 18 amino acids.

This rearrangement joins TRBV5-1 to TRBJ2-5; TRBD2 aligns across 8 bases. CDR3 size: 17 residues. After removal of 5 bases from V and 1 base from J, the junction contained 13 bases not matched to a gene. Germline lookup yields CDR1 SGHRS and CDR2 YFSETQ. For the CDR3, the DNA is TGCGCCAGCAGTAAAGTTCCGGGACTAGTTGTCCAAGAGACCCAGTACTTC. It yields the protein CASSKVPGLVVQETQYF.

This chain uses TRBV2 with TRBJ1-2; 12 bases fit TRBD1. This CDR3 has 15 amino acids. Germline trimming cut 5 bases from V and 7 bases from J; bases unmatched to any gene: 8. Germline CDR1 reads SNHLY; CDR2 reads FYNNEI. The CDR3 coding sequence is TGTGCCAGCAGTTGGGGGACAGGGGGCGCGGTTGGCTACACCTTC. Amino acids: CASSWGTGGAVGYTF.

J is TRBJ2-1 and V is TRBV4-3; possible D gene TRBD2, 5 bases. The CDR3 is 16 residues long. The V gene's germline CDR1 is LGHNA and CDR2 YSLEER. With 0 bases removed from V and 12 bases from J, the gap between germline ends came to 21 bases. CDR3 protein: CASSQEPALAQRGQFF. DNA of the CDR3: TGCGCCAGCAGCCAAGAGCCGGCTTTGGCCCAACGGGGGCAGTTCTTC.

The chain is built from TRBV29-1 and TRBJ2-1; TRBD2 aligns across 8 bases. Germline V lookup: CDR1 SQVTM, CDR2 ANQGSEA. CDR3 length: 16 amino acids. Trimming took 7 bases from V and 4 from J; bases not matched to a gene: 15. The CDR3 region is CSAEGGLLAVYNEQFF. As DNA, the CDR3 is TGCAGCGCCGAAGGGGGGCTACTAGCGGTATACAATGAGCAGTTCTTC.

The chain uses TRBV9 and TRBJ1-2, with TRBD1 matching over 7 bases. Germline CDR1 SGDLS, CDR2 YYNGEE. The length of the CDR3 is 14 residues. After removal of 3 bases from V and 8 bases from J, the junction contained 10 bases not matched to a gene. This CDR3 reads CASSDRDSLGGYTF. In nucleotides, the CDR3 is TGTGCCAGCAGCGACCGGGACAGCCTCGGAGGCTACACCTTC.

V usage is TRBV5-1 and J usage is TRBJ1-3; 8 nucleotides line up with TRBD1. The CDR3 spans 14 residues. Losses at the gene ends were 5 bases for V and 4 bases for J; bases not matched to a gene: 5. Per germline, CDR1 SGHRS and CDR2 YFSETQ. In DNA, the CDR3 is TGCGCCAGCAGTGAACAGGGGGACGGAAACACCATATATTTT. Its protein product is CASSEQGDGNTIYF.

In DNA form, the CDR3 reads TGTGCCAGCAGGGTTACAGGGAGGGGCTTTGAAGCTTTCTTT. This codes for CASRVTGRGFEAFF. V and J are TRBV28 and TRBJ1-1, with a weak D call TRBD1 (6 bases). The CDR3 is made up of 14 amino acids. Trimming pared 6 bases from V and 7 bases from J, leaving 18 bases between. CDR1 is MDHEN and CDR2 is SYDVKM in the germline V gene.

This chain links TRBV11-3 with TRBJ2-1, with 9 bases aligning to TRBD2. The germline CDR1 and CDR2 sequences are SGHNT and YENEEA. V shed 2 bases and J 5 bases; nucleotides not matched to a gene: 4. The CDR3 is made up of 15 amino acids. CDR3 loop: CASSLQVAGDNEQFF. The CDR3 coding sequence is TGTGCCAGCAGCTTACAGGTAGCGGGAGACAATGAGCAGTTCTTC. Using reference TRBV11-3 and TRBJ2-1 for the parts outside the CDR3, the full variable domain is EAGVVQSPRYKIIEKKQPVAFWCNPISGHNTLYWYLQNLGQGPELLIRYENEEAVDDSQLPKDRFSAERLKGVDSTLKIQPAELGDSAVYLCASSLQVAGDNEQFFGPGTRLTVL.

The chain carries TRBV7-6 and TRBJ1-1; 9 bases are a match to TRBD1. The CDR3 has 17 amino acids. Germline lookup yields CDR1 SGHVS and CDR2 FNYEAQ. The V gene end was trimmed by 2 bases and the J gene end by 1 base; junction bases not matched to a gene: 8. The CDR3 protein is CASSLSSGQGSNTEAFF. DNA of the CDR3: TGTGCCAGCAGCTTATCGTCGGGACAGGGTTCGAACACTGAAGCTTTCTTT.

The gene calls are TRBV6-1 and TRBJ2-3, with 7 bases matching TRBD1. Germline loops: CDR1 MNHNS, CDR2 SASEGT. The ends lost 1 base at V and 2 bases at J; junction bases unmatched: 3. The CDR3 consists of 15 residues. In DNA form, the CDR3 reads TGTGCCAGCAGTGAAGGGGACAGCCACACAGATACGCAGTATTTT. Its translation is CASSEGDSHTDTQYF.

The chain uses TRBV9 and TRBJ1-2; 8 nucleotides agree with TRBD1. The CDR3 sequence is 16 residues long. With 0 bases clipped from V and 4 bases from J, the junction kept 8 bases outside the gene matches. Germline CDR1 and CDR2: SGDLS and YYNGEE. Here the CDR3 DNA reads TGTGCCAGCAGCGTAGCCCCGGACAGGGAGCCCTATGGCTACACCTTC. It is translated as CASSVAPDREPYGYTF.

This chain links TRBV19 with TRBJ1-2, with D unresolved. The CDR3 contains 14 residues. The V end was cut by 2 bases, the J end by 2 bases, with 9 bases between. Germline V lookup: CDR1 LNHDA, CDR2 SQIVND (reference sequence). The CDR3 bases are TGTGCCAGTAGTATACTTGGGCAGAACTATGGCTACACCTTC. It is translated as CASSILGQNYGYTF.